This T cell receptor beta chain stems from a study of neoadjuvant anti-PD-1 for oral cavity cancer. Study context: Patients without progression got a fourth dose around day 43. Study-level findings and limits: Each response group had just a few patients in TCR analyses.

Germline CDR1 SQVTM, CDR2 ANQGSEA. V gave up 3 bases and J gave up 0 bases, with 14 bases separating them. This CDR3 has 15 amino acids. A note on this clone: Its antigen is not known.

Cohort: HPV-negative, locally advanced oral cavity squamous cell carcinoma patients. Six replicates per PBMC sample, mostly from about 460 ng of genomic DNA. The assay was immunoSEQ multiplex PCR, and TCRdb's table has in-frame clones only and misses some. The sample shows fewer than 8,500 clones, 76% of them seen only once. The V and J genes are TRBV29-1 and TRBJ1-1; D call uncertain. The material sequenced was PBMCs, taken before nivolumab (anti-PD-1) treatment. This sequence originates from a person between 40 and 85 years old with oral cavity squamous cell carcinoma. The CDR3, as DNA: TGCAGCGTTGAGTTAAGGGCGGCAATGAACACTGAAGCTTTCTTT. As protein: CSVELRAAMNTEAFF.